This TCR beta chain derives from a study of control samples from healthy donors and cancer patients (dated by TCRdb to the early 2020s). V loses 0 bases, J loses 7 bases, and the germline ends lie 4 bases apart. Reading from cysteine to phenylalanine, the CDR3 counts 11 amino acids. Only CDR3 DNA is held: 33 bases, read in frame from base 1. CDR1 and CDR2 are read off the germline V gene as MNHEY and SVGEGT. Concerning this clone: Its cognate antigen has yet to be identified. Base qualities are not recorded, but no much larger clone differs from it by a single base.

Libraries were made using the immunoSEQ multiplex PCR assay. TCRdb's version of the immuneACCESS table is confined to in-frame rearrangements and falls short of the full clone set. An unresolved V gene accounts for under half of the shortfall where checked; the remainder is of unknown origin. This sample gives some 150,000 clones in total; about nine tenths of them show up just once. The leading ten clones occupy around 4.7% of the sample. The chain uses TRBV6-2 or TRBV6-3 and TRBJ2-7; the D gene lacks a confident call. The sequence was obtained from a man aged 25-45 years in good health. Sequenced sample: blood. The DNA sequence follows: TGTGCCAGCAGTTACTCGGGGGAGCAGTACTTC. The encoded protein is CASSYSGEQYF.